These 30 T cell receptor beta chains were all obtained from the same sample, sequenced in a study of graft-versus-host responses after intestinal transplantation. Produced via immunoSEQ multiplex PCR; TCRdb's table is partial and in-frame only. The repertoire has more than 95,000 clones, roughly nine tenths of them found once; the top ten carry roughly 0.2%. Their antigen targets remain unknown. The sequencing here drew on unstimulated CD4+ T cells sorted from spleen or lymph node cells, taken before intestinal transplant. Every receptor here comes from a human donor who received an intestinal transplant.

The V and J genes are TRBV7-2 and TRBJ2-5, with a weak D call TRBD2 (6 bases). Near its end, the DNA agrees better with TRBJ2-7, so the J call may be wrong. CDR1 SGHTA and CDR2 FQGNSA come from the germline V gene. This CDR3 contains 12 residues. The CDR3 sequence is CASSRTIYEQYF. In DNA form, the CDR3 reads TGTGCCAGCAGCAGGACTATTTACGAGCAGTACTTC.

The chain couples TRBV27 to TRBJ2-7, with 11 bases identical to TRBD2. Germline-derived CDR1 and CDR2 are MNHEY and SMNVEV (reference sequence). The CDR3 is 15 amino acids. V shed 5 bases, J shed 4 bases, and the junction held 7 bases outside the gene matches. The CDR3 loop is CASSPGTSGFYEQYF. CDR3 bases: TGTGCCAGCAGTCCCGGGACTAGCGGATTTTACGAGCAGTACTTC.

This chain uses TRBV19 with TRBJ2-7; 12 bases are a match to TRBD2. With 3 bases clipped from V and 5 bases from J, the junction kept 5 bases outside the gene matches. The CDR3 has 15 amino acids. The germline V gene has CDR1 LNHDA and CDR2 SQIVND (reference sequence). The CDR3 sequence is CASSMTSGRMNEQYF. The CDR3 nucleotides read TGTGCCAGTAGTATGACTAGCGGGAGAATGAACGAGCAGTACTTC.

The CDR3 is CASRGTGPNQPQHF. The CDR3 DNA is TGCGCCAGCAGAGGGACAGGGCCGAATCAGCCCCAGCATTTT. The chain is built from TRBV10-2 and TRBJ1-5, with 9 bases fitting TRBD1. This CDR3 spans 14 amino acids. From germline, CDR1 is WSHSY and CDR2 SAAADI. After removal of 6 bases from V and 4 bases from J, the junction contained 4 bases not matched to a gene.

The V gene is TRBV7-3, the J gene TRBJ1-1, with D possibly TRBD1 on 5 matching bases. The CDR3 is made up of 15 amino acids. CDR1 SGHTA and CDR2 FQGTGA come from the germline V gene. Trimming cost V 5 bases and J 6 bases, with 19 bases left between them. CDR3 sequence: CASSPGGEKSAEAFF. CDR3 nucleotides: TGTGCCAGCAGCCCCGGAGGGGAGAAGTCGGCTGAAGCTTTCTTT.

V gene TRBV30 combines with J gene TRBJ2-7; D is possibly TRBD1 (5 bases). The germline V gene has CDR1 GTSNPN and CDR2 SVGIG (reference sequence). V was pared by 1 base and J by 5 bases, with 6 bases between. This CDR3 region has 11 residues. The CDR3 nucleotides read TGTGCCTGGAGTGCCAGGGACGAGCAGTACTTC. Protein product: CAWSARDEQYF.

This clone was counted a single time. The chain links TRBV7-3 to TRBJ2-2, with a weak D call TRBD2 (5 bases). V lost 8 bases, J lost 4 bases, and 11 bases lay in between. Germline CDR1 and CDR2: SGHTA and FQGTGA. The CDR3 extends over 13 amino acids. The CDR3 sequence is CASGGRPTGELFF. CDR3 bases: TGTGCCAGCGGAGGCCGACCCACCGGGGAGCTGTTTTTT.

The chain is built from TRBV10-2 and TRBJ1-1; maybe TRBD1 (6 bases). CDR1 is WSHSY and CDR2 is SAAADI in the germline V gene. The CDR3 has 14 residues. Trimming took 6 bases from V and 0 from J, leaving 11 bases between them. The CDR3 region is CASRHRELNTEAFF. The CDR3 DNA reads as TGCGCCAGCAGACACAGGGAGTTGAACACTGAAGCTTTCTTT.

The chain is built from TRBV5-1 and TRBJ2-7; the match to TRBD2 covers 8 bases. Germline V CDR1 and CDR2: SGHRS, YFSETQ. After removal of 0 bases from V and 2 bases from J, the junction contained 1 base not matched to a gene. The CDR3 extends over 14 amino acids. CDR3 in amino acids: CASSLATSAYEQYF. CDR3 in DNA: TGCGCCAGCAGCTTGGCGACTAGCGCCTACGAGCAGTACTTC.

J is TRBJ2-2 and V is TRBV7-8; 9 bases fit TRBD1. CDR3 length: 15 amino acids. With V trimmed by 10 bases and J by 6 bases, 12 bases remained unmatched. CDR1 SGHVS and CDR2 FQNEAQ come from the germline V gene. The CDR3 loop is CATRAQGARAGELFF. In DNA form, the CDR3 reads TGTGCCACCCGAGCACAGGGGGCAAGGGCCGGGGAGCTGTTTTTT.

In this sample, this clone turned up once. The CDR3 bases are TGTGCCACCAGCAGAGAATCCTTTGGGACTAGCGGGAGTCGTAGGGAGACCCAGTACTTC. Translated: CATSRESFGTSGSRRETQYF. The V and J genes are TRBV15 and TRBJ2-5; 14 bases align to TRBD2. The CDR3 extends over 20 amino acids. V was pared by 0 bases and J by 5 bases, with 14 bases of the junction left unmatched. Germline CDR1 LNHNV, CDR2 YYDKDF (reference sequence).

This chain connects TRBV7-2 to TRBJ1-6, with D possibly being TRBD1 (5 bases). V lost 1 base and J lost 7, with 11 bases in between. The CDR3 length is 15 residues. Germline CDR1 and CDR2: SGHTA and FQGNSA. The CDR3 bases are TGTGCCAGCAGCTTAGAGGCAGGGCTCAATTCACCCCTCCACTTT. As protein: CASSLEAGLNSPLHF.

The chain has TRBV14 and TRBJ2-7, with D perhaps matching TRBD1 (6 bases). Germline values: CDR1 SGHDN, CDR2 FVKESK. The CDR3 has 15 residues. V was pared by 0 bases and J by 5 bases, with 14 bases between. CDR3 in amino acids: CASSQDPRQVDEQYF. DNA of the CDR3: TGTGCCAGCAGCCAAGATCCACGACAGGTCGACGAGCAGTACTTC.

The chain couples TRBV5-1 to TRBJ1-3, with D possibly being TRBD1 (6 bases). The CDR3 spans 15 residues. The germline CDR1 and CDR2 sequences are SGHRS and YFSETQ. V lost 1 base, J lost 4 bases, and 12 bases lay in between. The DNA for the CDR3 is TGCGCCAGCAGCTTGCAAGGGGGTTCCGGAAACACCATATATTTT. It codes for CASSLQGGSGNTIYF.

V and J are TRBV11-2 and TRBJ2-3, with TRBD2 as a possible D gene (6 bases). The CDR3 consists of 15 residues. The germline V gene encodes CDR1 SGHAT and CDR2 FQNNGV. V was cut by 5 bases and J by 2 bases, with 14 bases left in between. The chain's CDR3 is CASSATGGDTDTQYF. The CDR3, as DNA: TGTGCCAGCAGCGCTACAGGCGGGGACACAGATACGCAGTATTTT.

This clone was seen only once. This chain connects TRBV7-2 to TRBJ2-7; possible D gene TRBD1, 5 bases. The CDR3 spans 15 residues. V was shortened by 1 base and J by 0 bases, with 10 bases between the two germline ends. CDR1 SGHTA and CDR2 FQGNSA come from the germline V gene. CDR3 sequence: CASSLGTSTSYEQYF. CDR3 coding DNA: TGTGCCAGCAGCTTAGGGACATCAACCTCCTACGAGCAGTACTTC.

This clone turned up a few times. V is TRBV4-3 and J is TRBJ1-2; TRBD1 might be the D (5 bases). V shed 0 bases and J shed 4 bases, with 15 bases lying between them. This CDR3 is built from 16 residues. Germline assignment: CDR1 LGHNA and CDR2 YSLEER. CDR3 protein: CASSQDAQELGYGYTF. Written as DNA, the CDR3 is TGCGCCAGCAGCCAAGATGCACAGGAATTGGGCTATGGCTACACCTTC.

This chain joins TRBV19 and TRBJ2-5, with D maybe TRBD1 (6 bases). Germline CDR1 is LNHDA and CDR2 is SQIVND (reference sequence). This CDR3 contains 14 residues. The V gene lost 0 bases and the J gene lost 4 bases, with 9 bases spanning the gap. This CDR3 reads CASSIDRGGETQYF. The CDR3 bases are TGTGCCAGTAGTATAGATAGAGGGGGAGAGACCCAGTACTTC.

The J gene is TRBJ2-2, the V gene TRBV11-2, with D possibly TRBD2 on 5 matching bases. V lost 3 bases, J lost 5 bases, and 7 bases lay in between. CDR3 length: 13 amino acids. Looked up from germline, CDR1 is SGHAT and CDR2 is FQNNGV. CDR3 protein: CASSFWRTGELFF. DNA for the CDR3: TGTGCCAGCAGCTTTTGGAGGACCGGGGAGCTGTTTTTT. The full variable domain, in which reference TRBV11-2 and TRBJ2-2 provide the parts outside the CDR3, is EAGVAQSPRYKIIEKRQSVAFWCNPISGHATLYWYQQILGQGPKLLIQFQNNGVVDDSQLPKDRFSAERLKGVDSTLKIQPAKLEDSAVYLCASSFWRTGELFFGEGSRLTVL.

The chain combines TRBV19 with TRBJ2-7; TRBD1 is a possible D gene (6 bases). This CDR3 has 12 residues. Deletions cut 3 bases from V and 4 bases from J, with 7 bases between. From germline, CDR1 is LNHDA and CDR2 SQIVND (reference sequence). CDR3 protein: CASSIQGYEQYF. In DNA, the CDR3 is TGTGCCAGTAGTATCCAGGGGTACGAGCAGTACTTC.

Written as DNA, the CDR3 is TGTGCCAGCTCATTGGGACCGACAGGAGACTATGGCTACACCTTC. Translated, it gives CASSLGPTGDYGYTF. This chain connects TRBV18 to TRBJ1-2, with D possibly matching TRBD1 (6 bases). Germline CDR1 and CDR2: KGHSH and LQKENI. Trimming shortened V by 5 bases and J by 3 bases, and 16 bases separated the two germline ends. The CDR3 extends over 15 amino acids.

The chain employs TRBV7-6 and TRBJ1-4, with TRBD1 as a possible D gene (6 bases). This CDR3 has 15 amino acids. The V end lost 1 base, the J end lost 7 bases, and 13 bases lay between the germline ends. Per the germline V gene, CDR1 is SGHVS and CDR2 is FNYEAQ. This CDR3 is CASSLEAGAGEKLFF. For the CDR3, the DNA is TGTGCCAGCAGCTTAGAGGCGGGGGCAGGTGAAAAACTGTTTTTT.

The genes are TRBV28 and TRBJ2-1, with a tentative D call TRBD1 (6 bases). Germline assignment: CDR1 MDHEN and CDR2 SYDVKM. The CDR3 covers 12 residues. Trimming removed 4 bases from V and 9 bases from J, with 10 bases in between. CDR3 coding DNA: TGTGCCAGCAGTTCCTCAGGGGCTGAGCAGTTCTTC. It translates to CASSSSGAEQFF.

J is TRBJ2-1 and V is TRBV28; 7 nucleotides align to TRBD2. Trimming cost V 6 bases and J 6 bases; bases outside gene matches: 11. This CDR3 is 15 amino acids long. Germline values: CDR1 MDHEN, CDR2 SYDVKM. The CDR3 sequence: CASSPRGGRGNEQFF. For the CDR3, the DNA is TGTGCCAGCAGCCCTCGGGGCGGGAGAGGCAATGAGCAGTTCTTC.

The chain uses TRBV6-6 and TRBJ1-1; tentative D call: TRBD1 (5 bases). The CDR3 has 15 amino acids. Trimming removed 0 bases from V and 5 bases from J, with 13 bases in between. Germline V gene lookup returns CDR1 MNHNY and CDR2 SVGAGI (reference sequence). CDR3 amino acids: CASSYSRRGETEAFF. The CDR3 coding sequence is TGTGCCAGCAGTTACTCGAGACGGGGGGAGACTGAAGCTTTCTTT.

The rearrangement links TRBV6-5 to TRBJ2-7; 8 bases fit TRBD2. CDR3 length equals 13 residues. V gave up 4 bases and J gave up 3 bases; unmatched junction bases: 2. The germline V gene encodes CDR1 MNHEY and CDR2 SVGAGI. The CDR3 DNA reads TGTGCCAGCAGTTCTACTAGCGGCTACGAGCAGTACTTC. Its protein product is CASSSTSGYEQYF.

This clone is a singleton in its sample. V usage is TRBV6-5 and J usage is TRBJ2-5, with D tentatively TRBD1 (5 bases). The CDR3 totals 14 residues. The ends were cut back, 6 bases at V and 4 bases at J, with 15 bases in the middle. Germline V lookup: CDR1 MNHEY, CDR2 SVGAGI. CDR3 protein: CASSPVWGRETQYF. As DNA, the CDR3 is TGTGCCAGCAGCCCCGTTTGGGGCAGAGAGACCCAGTACTTC.

This chain uses TRBV18 with TRBJ2-2; a possible D gene is TRBD1 (5 bases). Trimming cost V 3 bases and J 7 bases, with 18 bases left between them. CDR1 and CDR2 (germline): KGHSH, LQKENI. The CDR3 totals 16 residues. The CDR3 region is CASSPRVKTDHGELFF. CDR3 nucleotides: TGTGCCAGCTCACCGAGAGTTAAGACAGATCACGGGGAGCTGTTTTTT.

The CDR3 nucleotides are TGTGCCAGCAAGAAGAATGACATCAATCAGCCCCAGCATTTT. Protein product: CASKKNDINQPQHF. The chain couples TRBV6-6 to TRBJ1-5; D unclear. Trimming stripped 7 bases from V and 3 bases from J, with 13 bases between. Germline V gives CDR1 MNHNY, CDR2 SVGAGI (reference sequence). This CDR3 is built from 14 residues.

This clone was observed a handful of times. The chain employs TRBV6-6 and TRBJ1-2, with 8 bases matching TRBD1. V was clipped by 6 bases and J by 4 bases; unmatched bases: 4. The germline V gene encodes CDR1 MNHNY and CDR2 SVGAGI (reference sequence). The CDR3 consists of 13 residues. The CDR3 loop is CASSPTGVYGYTF. The CDR3 DNA follows: TGTGCCAGCAGCCCGACAGGGGTCTATGGCTACACCTTC.